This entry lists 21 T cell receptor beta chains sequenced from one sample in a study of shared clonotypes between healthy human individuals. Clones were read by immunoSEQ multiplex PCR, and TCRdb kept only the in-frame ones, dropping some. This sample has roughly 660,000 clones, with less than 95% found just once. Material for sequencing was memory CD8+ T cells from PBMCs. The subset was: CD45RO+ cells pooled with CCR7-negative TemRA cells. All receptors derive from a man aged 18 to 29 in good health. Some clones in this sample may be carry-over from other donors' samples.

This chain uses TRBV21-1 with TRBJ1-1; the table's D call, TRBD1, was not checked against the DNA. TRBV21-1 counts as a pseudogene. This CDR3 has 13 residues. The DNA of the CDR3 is TGTGCCAGCAGAAGACAGCCCAACACTGAAGCTTTCTTT. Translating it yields CASRRQPNTEAFF.

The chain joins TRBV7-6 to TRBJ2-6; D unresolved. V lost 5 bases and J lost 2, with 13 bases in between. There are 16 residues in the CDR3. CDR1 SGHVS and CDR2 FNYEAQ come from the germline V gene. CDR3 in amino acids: CASSPSSYTGANVLTF. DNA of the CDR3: TGTGCCAGCAGCCCTAGTTCCTATACTGGGGCCAACGTCCTGACTTTC.

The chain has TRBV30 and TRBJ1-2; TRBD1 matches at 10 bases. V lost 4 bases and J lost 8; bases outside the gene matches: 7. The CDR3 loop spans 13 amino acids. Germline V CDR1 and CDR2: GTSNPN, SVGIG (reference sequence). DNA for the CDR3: TGTGCCTGGACCATGACAGGGGGCGCCGGCTACACCTTC. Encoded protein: CAWTMTGGAGYTF.

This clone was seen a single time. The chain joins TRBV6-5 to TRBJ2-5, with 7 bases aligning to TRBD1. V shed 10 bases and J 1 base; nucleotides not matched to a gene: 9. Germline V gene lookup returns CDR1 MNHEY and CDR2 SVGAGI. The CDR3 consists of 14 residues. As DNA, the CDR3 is TGTGCCACCGCTTACTCAGGGGGCCAAGAGACCCAGTACTTC. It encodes CATAYSGGQETQYF.

Written as DNA, the CDR3 is TGTGCCAGTTCTTACGGGCGCTACAATGAGCAGTTCTTC. This encodes CASSYGRYNEQFF. The chain combines TRBV27 with TRBJ2-1; unclear D gene. The germline V gene has CDR1 MNHEY and CDR2 SMNVEV (reference sequence). Trimming removed 9 bases from V and 3 bases from J, with 12 bases in between. This CDR3 contains 13 residues.

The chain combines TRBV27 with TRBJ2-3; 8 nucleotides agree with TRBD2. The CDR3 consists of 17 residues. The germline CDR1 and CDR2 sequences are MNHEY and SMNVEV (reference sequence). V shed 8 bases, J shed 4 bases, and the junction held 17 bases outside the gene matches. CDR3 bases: TGTGCCAGCCACGGTTGGGCGGGAGGCGCCGGGGCAGATACGCAGTATTTT. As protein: CASHGWAGGAGADTQYF.

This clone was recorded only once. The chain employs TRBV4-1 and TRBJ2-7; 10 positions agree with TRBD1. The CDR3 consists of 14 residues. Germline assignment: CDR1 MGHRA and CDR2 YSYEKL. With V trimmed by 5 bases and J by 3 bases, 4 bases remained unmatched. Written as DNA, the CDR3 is TGCGCCAGCAGCTACCGGGACAGGGGCTACGAGCAGTACTTC. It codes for CASSYRDRGYEQYF.

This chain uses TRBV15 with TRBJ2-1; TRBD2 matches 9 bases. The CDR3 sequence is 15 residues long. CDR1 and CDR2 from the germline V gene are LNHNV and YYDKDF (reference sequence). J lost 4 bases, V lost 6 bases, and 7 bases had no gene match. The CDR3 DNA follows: TGTGCCACCAGGGGTGTACTAGCGGGTTACAATGAGCAGTTCTTC. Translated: CATRGVLAGYNEQFF.

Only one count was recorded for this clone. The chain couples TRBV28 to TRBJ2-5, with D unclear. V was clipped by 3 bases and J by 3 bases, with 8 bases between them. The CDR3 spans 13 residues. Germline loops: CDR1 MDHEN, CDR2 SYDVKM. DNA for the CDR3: TGTGCCAGCAGTTTTCGGCGGAAAGAGACCCAGTACTTC. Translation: CASSFRRKETQYF.

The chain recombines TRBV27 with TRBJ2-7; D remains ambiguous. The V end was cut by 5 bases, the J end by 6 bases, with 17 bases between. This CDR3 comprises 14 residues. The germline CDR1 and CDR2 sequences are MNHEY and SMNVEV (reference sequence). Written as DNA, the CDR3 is TGTGCCAGCAGTCAACGCCCGGGCCCCTCCGAGCAGTACTTC. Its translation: CASSQRPGPSEQYF.

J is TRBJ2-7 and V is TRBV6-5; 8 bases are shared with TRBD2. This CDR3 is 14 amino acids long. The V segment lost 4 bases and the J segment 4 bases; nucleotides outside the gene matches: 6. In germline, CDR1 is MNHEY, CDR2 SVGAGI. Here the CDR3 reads CASSWSGSGYEQYF. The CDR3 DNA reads TGTGCCAGCAGTTGGAGCGGGAGTGGATACGAGCAGTACTTC.

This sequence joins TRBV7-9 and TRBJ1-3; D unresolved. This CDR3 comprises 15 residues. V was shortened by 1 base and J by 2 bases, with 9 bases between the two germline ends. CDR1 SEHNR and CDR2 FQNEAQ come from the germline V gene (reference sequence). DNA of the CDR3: TGTGCCAGCAGCTTAGGGAGATACACTGGAAACACCATATATTTT. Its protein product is CASSLGRYTGNTIYF.

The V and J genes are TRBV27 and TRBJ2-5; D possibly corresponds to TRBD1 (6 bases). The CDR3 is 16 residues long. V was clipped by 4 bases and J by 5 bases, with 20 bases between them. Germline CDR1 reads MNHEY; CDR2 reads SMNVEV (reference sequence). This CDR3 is CASSSTLLQGRETQYF. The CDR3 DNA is TGTGCCAGCAGTTCGACTCTCTTACAGGGTCGGGAGACCCAGTACTTC.

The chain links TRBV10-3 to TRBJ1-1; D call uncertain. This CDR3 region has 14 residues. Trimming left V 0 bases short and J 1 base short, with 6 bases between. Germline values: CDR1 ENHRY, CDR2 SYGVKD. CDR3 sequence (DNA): TGTGCCATCAGTGAGTCACCGGCGAACACTGAAGCTTTCTTT. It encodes CAISESPANTEAFF.

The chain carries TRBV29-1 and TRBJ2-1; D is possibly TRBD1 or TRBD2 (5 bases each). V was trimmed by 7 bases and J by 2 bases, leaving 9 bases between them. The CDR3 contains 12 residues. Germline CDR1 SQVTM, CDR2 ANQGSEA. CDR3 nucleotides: TGCAGCGCAGTGGGGGCCTACAATGAGCAGTTCTTC. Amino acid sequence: CSAVGAYNEQFF.

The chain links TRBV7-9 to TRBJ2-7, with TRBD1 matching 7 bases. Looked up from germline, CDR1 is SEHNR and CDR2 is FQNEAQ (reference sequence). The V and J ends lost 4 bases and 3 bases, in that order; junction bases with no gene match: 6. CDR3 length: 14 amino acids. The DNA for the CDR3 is TGTGCCAGCAGCTCGACCCGACAGGGCTACGAGCAGTACTTC. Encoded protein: CASSSTRQGYEQYF.

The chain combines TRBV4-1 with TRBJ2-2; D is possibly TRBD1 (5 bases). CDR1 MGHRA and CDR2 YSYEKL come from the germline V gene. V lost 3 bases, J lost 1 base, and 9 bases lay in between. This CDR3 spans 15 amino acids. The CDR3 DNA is TGCGCCAGCAGCCATTGGGGCAAGAACACCGGGGAGCTGTTTTTT. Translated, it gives CASSHWGKNTGELFF.

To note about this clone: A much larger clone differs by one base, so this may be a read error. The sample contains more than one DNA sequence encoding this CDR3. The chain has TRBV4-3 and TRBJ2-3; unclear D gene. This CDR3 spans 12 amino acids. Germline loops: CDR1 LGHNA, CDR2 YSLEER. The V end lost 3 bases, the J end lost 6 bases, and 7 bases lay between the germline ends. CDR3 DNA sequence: TGCGCCAGCAGCCAGGAGTCCGATACGCAGTATTTT. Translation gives CASSQESDTQYF.

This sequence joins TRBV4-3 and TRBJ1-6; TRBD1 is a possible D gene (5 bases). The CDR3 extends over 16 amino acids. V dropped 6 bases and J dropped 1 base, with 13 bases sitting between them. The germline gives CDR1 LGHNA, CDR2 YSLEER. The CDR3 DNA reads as TGCGCCAGCAGTCTTACAAGACAGTCCTATAATTCACCCCTCCACTTT. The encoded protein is CASSLTRQSYNSPLHF.

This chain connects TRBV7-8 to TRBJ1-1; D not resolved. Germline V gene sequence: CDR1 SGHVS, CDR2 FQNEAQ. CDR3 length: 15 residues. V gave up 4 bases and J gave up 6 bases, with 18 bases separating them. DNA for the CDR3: TGTGCCAGCAGCTACCCGACGGAGGGTATACCTGAAGCTTTCTTT. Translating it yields CASSYPTEGIPEAFF.

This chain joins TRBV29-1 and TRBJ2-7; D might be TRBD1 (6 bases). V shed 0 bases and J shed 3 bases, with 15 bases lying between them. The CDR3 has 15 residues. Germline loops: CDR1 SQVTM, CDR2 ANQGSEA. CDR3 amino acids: CSVEDWGHQLYEQYF. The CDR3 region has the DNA TGCAGCGTTGAAGATTGGGGACATCAACTCTACGAGCAGTACTTC.